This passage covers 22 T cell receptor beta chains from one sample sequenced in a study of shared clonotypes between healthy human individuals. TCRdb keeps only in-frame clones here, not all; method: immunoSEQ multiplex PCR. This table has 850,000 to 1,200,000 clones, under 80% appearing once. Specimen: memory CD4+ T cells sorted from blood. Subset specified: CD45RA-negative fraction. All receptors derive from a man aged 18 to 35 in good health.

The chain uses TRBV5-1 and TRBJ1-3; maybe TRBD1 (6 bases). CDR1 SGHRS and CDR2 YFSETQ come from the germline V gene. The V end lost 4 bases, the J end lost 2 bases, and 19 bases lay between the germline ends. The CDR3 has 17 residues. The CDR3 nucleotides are TGCGCCAGCAGCCCAACTGGTTCAGGGGAGGCTGGAAACACCATATATTTT. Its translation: CASSPTGSGEAGNTIYF.

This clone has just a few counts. The CDR3 nucleotides read TGCGCCAGCAGTGGAGGGTGGGGGACTAACGATCAGCCCCAGCATTTT. It encodes CASSGGWGTNDQPQHF. The chain links TRBV10-2 to TRBJ1-5, with D possibly matching TRBD1 (5 bases). Trimming took 4 bases from V and 5 from J, leaving 18 bases between them. The germline gives CDR1 WSHSY, CDR2 SAAADI. This CDR3 contains 16 residues.

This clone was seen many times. DNA for the CDR3: TGCGCCAGCAGCCAACCACAAGGAGACAGGGCCAAAGGAAACACCATATATTTT. Translating it yields CASSQPQGDRAKGNTIYF. The chain has TRBV4-1 and TRBJ1-3; 7 bases match TRBD1. Losses at the gene ends were 2 bases for V and 4 bases for J; bases not matched to a gene: 14. The length of the CDR3 is 18 residues. Germline V gene lookup returns CDR1 MGHRA and CDR2 YSYEKL.

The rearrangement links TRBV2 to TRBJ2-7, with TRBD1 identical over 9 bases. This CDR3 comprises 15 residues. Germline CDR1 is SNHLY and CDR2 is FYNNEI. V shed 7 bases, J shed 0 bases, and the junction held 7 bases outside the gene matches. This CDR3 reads CASNSGQGFSYEQYF. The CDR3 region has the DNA TGTGCCAGCAACTCGGGACAGGGCTTCTCCTACGAGCAGTACTTC.

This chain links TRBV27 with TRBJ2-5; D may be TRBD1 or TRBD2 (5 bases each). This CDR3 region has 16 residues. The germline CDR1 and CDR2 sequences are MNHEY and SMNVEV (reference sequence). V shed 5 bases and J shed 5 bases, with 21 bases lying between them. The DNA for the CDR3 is TGTGCCAGCAGTAAATGGGACGGGGCCTATCGGGAGACCCAGTACTTC. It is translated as CASSKWDGAYRETQYF.

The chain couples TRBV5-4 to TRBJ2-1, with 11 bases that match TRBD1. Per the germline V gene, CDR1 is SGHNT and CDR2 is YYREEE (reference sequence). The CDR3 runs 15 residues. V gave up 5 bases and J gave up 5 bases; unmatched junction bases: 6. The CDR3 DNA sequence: TGTGCCAGCAGGCCCGGACAGGGGGCAAACAATGAGCAGTTCTTC. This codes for CASRPGQGANNEQFF.

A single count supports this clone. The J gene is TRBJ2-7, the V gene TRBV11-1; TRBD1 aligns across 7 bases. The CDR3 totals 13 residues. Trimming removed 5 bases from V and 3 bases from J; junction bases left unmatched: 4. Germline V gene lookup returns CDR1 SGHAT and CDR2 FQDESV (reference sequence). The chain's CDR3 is CASSGDRDYEQYF. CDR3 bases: TGTGCCAGCAGCGGAGACAGGGACTACGAGCAGTACTTC.

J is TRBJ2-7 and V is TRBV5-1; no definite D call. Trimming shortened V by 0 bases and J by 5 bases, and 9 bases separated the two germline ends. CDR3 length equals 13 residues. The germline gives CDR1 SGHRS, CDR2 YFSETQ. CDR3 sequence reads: CASSLEGKDEQYF. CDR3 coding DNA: TGCGCCAGCAGCTTGGAGGGAAAGGACGAGCAGTACTTC.

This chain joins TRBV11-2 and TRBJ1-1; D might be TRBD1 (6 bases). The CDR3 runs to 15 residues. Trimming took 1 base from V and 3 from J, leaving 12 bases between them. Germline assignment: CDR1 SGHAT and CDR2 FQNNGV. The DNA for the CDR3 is TGTGCCAGCAGCTTAGCGGGGGGCTCATACACTGAAGCTTTCTTT. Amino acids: CASSLAGGSYTEAFF.

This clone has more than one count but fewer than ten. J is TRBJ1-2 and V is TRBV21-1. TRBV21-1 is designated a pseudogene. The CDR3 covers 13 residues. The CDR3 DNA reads TGTGCCAGCAGCTCGACGGGTTGCTATGGCTACACCTTC. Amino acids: CASSSTGCYGYTF.

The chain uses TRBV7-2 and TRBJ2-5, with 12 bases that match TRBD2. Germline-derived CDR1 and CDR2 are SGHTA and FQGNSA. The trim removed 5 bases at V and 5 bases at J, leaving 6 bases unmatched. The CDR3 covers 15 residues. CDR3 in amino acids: CASSPSGRADETQYF. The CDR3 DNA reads TGTGCCAGCAGCCCTAGCGGGAGGGCAGACGAGACCCAGTACTTC.

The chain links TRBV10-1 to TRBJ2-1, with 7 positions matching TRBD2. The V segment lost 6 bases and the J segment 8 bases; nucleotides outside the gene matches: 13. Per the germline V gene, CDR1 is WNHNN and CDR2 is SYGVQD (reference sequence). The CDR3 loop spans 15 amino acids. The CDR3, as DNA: TGCGCCAGCAGCCGCGAGGGTAGCGGGCGATATGAGCAGTTCTTC. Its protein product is CASSREGSGRYEQFF.

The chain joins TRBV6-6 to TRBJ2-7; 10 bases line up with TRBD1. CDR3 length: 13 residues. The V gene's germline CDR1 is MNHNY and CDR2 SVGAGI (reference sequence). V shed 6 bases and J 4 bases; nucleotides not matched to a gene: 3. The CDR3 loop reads CASRTGGEYEQYF. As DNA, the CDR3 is TGTGCCAGCAGGACAGGGGGCGAATACGAGCAGTACTTC.

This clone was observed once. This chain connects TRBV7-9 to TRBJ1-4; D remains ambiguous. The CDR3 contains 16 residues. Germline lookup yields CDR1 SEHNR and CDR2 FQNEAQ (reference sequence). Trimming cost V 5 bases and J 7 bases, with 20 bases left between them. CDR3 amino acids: CASSIKGPISGEKLFF. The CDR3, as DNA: TGTGCCAGCAGCATTAAAGGGCCGATATCGGGTGAAAAACTGTTTTTT.

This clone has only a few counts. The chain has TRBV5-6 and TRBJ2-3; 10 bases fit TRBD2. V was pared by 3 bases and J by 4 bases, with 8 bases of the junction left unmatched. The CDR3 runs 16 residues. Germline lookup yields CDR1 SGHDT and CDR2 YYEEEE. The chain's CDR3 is CASSSAGTSVSDTQYF. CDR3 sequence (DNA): TGTGCCAGCAGCTCAGCCGGGACTAGCGTTTCAGATACGCAGTATTTT.

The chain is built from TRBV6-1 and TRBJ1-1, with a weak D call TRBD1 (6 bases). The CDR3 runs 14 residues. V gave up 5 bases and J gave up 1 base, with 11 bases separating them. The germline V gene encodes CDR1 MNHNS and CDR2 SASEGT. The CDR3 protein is CASSFDRSNTEAFF. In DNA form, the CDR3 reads TGTGCCAGCAGTTTCGACAGGTCGAACACTGAAGCTTTCTTT.

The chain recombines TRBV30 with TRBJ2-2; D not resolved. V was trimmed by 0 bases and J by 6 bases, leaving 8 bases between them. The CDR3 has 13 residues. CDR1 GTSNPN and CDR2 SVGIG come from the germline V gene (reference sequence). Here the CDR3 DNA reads TGTGCCTGGAGTGTACAAGTGTCCGGGGAGCTGTTTTTT. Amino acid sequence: CAWSVQVSGELFF.

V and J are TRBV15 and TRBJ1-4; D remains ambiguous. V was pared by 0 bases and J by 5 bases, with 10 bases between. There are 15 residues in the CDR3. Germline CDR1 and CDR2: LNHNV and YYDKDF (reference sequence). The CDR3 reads CATSRDLSRNEKLFF. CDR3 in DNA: TGTGCCACCAGCAGAGATTTATCCAGGAATGAAAAACTGTTTTTT.

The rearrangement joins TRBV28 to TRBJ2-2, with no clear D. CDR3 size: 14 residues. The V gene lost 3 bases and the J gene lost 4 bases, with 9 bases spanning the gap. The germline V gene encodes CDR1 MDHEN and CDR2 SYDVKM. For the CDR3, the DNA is TGTGCCAGCAGTTTGCCAGTGGGCACCGGGGAGCTGTTTTTT. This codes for CASSLPVGTGELFF.

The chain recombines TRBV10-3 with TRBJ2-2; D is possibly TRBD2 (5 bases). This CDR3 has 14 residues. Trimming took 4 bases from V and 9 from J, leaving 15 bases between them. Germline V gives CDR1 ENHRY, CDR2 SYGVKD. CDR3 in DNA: TGTGCCATCAGTGCAAGAGGGTCGGGATGGGAGCTGTTTTTT. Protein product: CAISARGSGWELFF.

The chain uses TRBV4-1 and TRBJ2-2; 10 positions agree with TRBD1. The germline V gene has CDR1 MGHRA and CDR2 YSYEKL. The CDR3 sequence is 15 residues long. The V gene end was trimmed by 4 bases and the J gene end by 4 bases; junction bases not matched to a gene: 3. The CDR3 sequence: CASSPDRGRTGELFF. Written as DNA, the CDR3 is TGCGCCAGCAGCCCCGACAGGGGGCGCACCGGGGAGCTGTTTTTT.

CDR3 in amino acids: CASSSGNTGTDTQYF. The DNA for the CDR3 is TGCGCCAGCAGCTCCGGGAACACAGGAACAGATACGCAGTATTTT. The chain recombines TRBV5-1 with TRBJ2-3; D possibly uses TRBD1 or TRBD2 (5 bases each). CDR3 length: 15 residues. With 3 bases removed from V and 3 bases from J, the gap between germline ends came to 14 bases. Germline V CDR1 and CDR2: SGHRS, YFSETQ.